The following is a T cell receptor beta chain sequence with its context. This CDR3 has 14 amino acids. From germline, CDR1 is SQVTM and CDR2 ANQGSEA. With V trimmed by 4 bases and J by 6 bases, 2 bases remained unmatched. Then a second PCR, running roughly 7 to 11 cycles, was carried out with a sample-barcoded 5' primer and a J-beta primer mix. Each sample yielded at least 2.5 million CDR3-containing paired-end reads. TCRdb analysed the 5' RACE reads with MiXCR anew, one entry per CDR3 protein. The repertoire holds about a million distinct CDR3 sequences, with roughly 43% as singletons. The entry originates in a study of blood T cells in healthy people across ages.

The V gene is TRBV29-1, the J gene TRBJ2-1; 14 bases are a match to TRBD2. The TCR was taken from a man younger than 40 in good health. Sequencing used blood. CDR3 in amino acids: CSVGLAGGPNEQFF. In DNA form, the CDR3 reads TGCAGCGTTGGACTAGCGGGAGGGCCCAATGAGCAGTTCTTC.